This entry is about one T cell receptor (beta chain). The data were obtained in a study of blood T cell repertoires in COVID-19. At the level of the study: COVID-19 samples from acute and convalescent phases originated in the United States, Italy and Spain. Sources were T cells, B-cell-depleted T cells, or PBMCs; the material itself was cDNA or gDNA.

The length of the CDR3 is 15 residues. Trimming cost V 6 bases and J 2 bases; bases outside gene matches: 8. Germline-derived CDR1 and CDR2 are SGHAT and FQNNGV. Profiling relied on immunoSEQ multiplex PCR, and the TCRdb table lists in-frame clones only, not all of them. The sample has over 85,000 clones; roughly 88% are singletons. Sequencing input: peripheral blood. The chain couples TRBV11-2 to TRBJ1-1; 8 bases match TRBD1. This TCR came from a woman in her seventies with acute or convalescent COVID-19. The CDR3 DNA is TGTGCCAGCAGTCTCGTACAGGGGGTAAACACTGAAGCTTTCTTT. It specifies CASSLVQGVNTEAFF.